Listed below are T cell receptor beta chains from one sample, sequenced in a study of control samples from healthy donors and cancer patients. TCRdb's copy holds only in-frame clones and misses some; the assay was immunoSEQ multiplex PCR. The table shows 150,000 to 200,000 clones, with 75% to 95% occurring only once. Sequenced material: blood. All receptors derive from a woman between 40 and 55 years old in good health. Both conserved end residues are part of each CDR3. The D gene is left open where the match is weak. Rows may omit the clone size; those that give it use once, few, many or a size class.

d_call: -
v_call: TRBV6-1
j_call: TRBJ2-7
clone_size: -
cdr3_aa: CASSEMLGLDEQYF
cdr3_nt: TGTGCCAGCAGTGAAATGCTGGGGCTGGACGAGCAGTACTTC

d_call: -
v_call: TRBV7-6
j_call: TRBJ1-2
clone_size: -
cdr3_aa: CASSQDSSDYGYTF
cdr3_nt: TGTGCCAGCAGCCAGGACAGCTCGGACTATGGCTACACCTTC

d_call: -
v_call: TRBV7-9
j_call: TRBJ1-2
clone_size: -
cdr3_aa: CASSLGTASNYGYTF
cdr3_nt: TGTGCCAGCAGCTTAGGGACAGCGTCTAACTATGGCTACACCTTC

d_call: -
v_call: TRBV24-1
j_call: TRBJ2-3
clone_size: -
cdr3_aa: CATNDGSDTQYF
cdr3_nt: TGTGCCACCAACGACGGGTCAGATACGCAGTATTTT

d_call: -
v_call: TRBV13
j_call: TRBJ2-6
clone_size: -
cdr3_aa: CASSSSDGANVLTF
cdr3_nt: TGTGCCAGCAGCTCCTCGGATGGGGCCAACGTCCTGACTTTC

d_call: -
v_call: TRBV5-1
j_call: TRBJ2-5
clone_size: -
cdr3_aa: CASSLGSGKRQETQYF
cdr3_nt: TGCGCCAGCAGCTTGGGATCGGGGAAACGCCAAGAGACCCAGTACTTC

d_call: -
v_call: TRBV10-3
j_call: TRBJ1-6
clone_size: -
cdr3_aa: CAISQEQGWFNSPLHF
cdr3_nt: TGTGCCATCAGCCAGGAACAGGGATGGTTTAATTCACCCCTCCACTTT

d_call: -
v_call: TRBV7-2
j_call: TRBJ1-3
clone_size: -
cdr3_aa: CASSSSGQSIYF
cdr3_nt: TGTGCCAGCAGCTCCTCCGGACAGAGCATATATTTT

d_call: TRBD1
v_call: TRBV27
j_call: TRBJ1-3
clone_size: -
cdr3_aa: CASSRQGAGNTIYF
cdr3_nt: TGTGCCAGCTCAAGACAGGGGGCTGGGAACACCATATATTTT

d_call: -
v_call: TRBV11-2
j_call: TRBJ2-1
clone_size: -
cdr3_aa: CASSSRDYNEQFF
cdr3_nt: TGTGCCAGCAGCTCCAGGGACTACAATGAGCAGTTCTTC

d_call: -
v_call: TRBV28
j_call: TRBJ1-6
clone_size: -
cdr3_aa: CASSLTESLGGSNSPLHF
cdr3_nt: TGTGCCAGCAGTTTGACAGAATCACTGGGGGGTAGTAATTCACCCCTCCACTTT

d_call: -
v_call: TRBV7-6
j_call: TRBJ2-6
clone_size: -
cdr3_aa: CASSRGTGRSGANVLTF
cdr3_nt: TGTGCCAGCAGTAGAGGAACGGGGCGCTCTGGGGCCAACGTCCTGACTTTC

d_call: -
v_call: TRBV7-3
j_call: TRBJ1-1
clone_size: -
cdr3_aa: CASSSAVNTEAFF
cdr3_nt: TGTGCCAGCAGCTCCGCGGTGAACACTGAAGCTTTCTTT

d_call: TRBD2
v_call: TRBV3-1/TRBV3-2
j_call: TRBJ2-1
clone_size: -
cdr3_aa: CASSQFNSGGAWNEQFF
cdr3_nt: TGTGCCAGCAGCCAATTTAATAGCGGGGGGGCGTGGAATGAGCAGTTCTTC

d_call: TRBD1
v_call: TRBV6-4
j_call: TRBJ1-3
clone_size: -
cdr3_aa: CASSDPGQPGNTIYF
cdr3_nt: TGTGCCAGCAGTGACCCGGGACAGCCTGGAAACACCATATATTTT

d_call: TRBD2
v_call: TRBV5-6
j_call: TRBJ2-3
clone_size: -
cdr3_aa: CASSLAGRDTQYF
cdr3_nt: TGTGCCAGCAGCTTGGCCGGGAGGGATACGCAGTATTTT

d_call: -
v_call: TRBV27
j_call: TRBJ1-2
clone_size: -
cdr3_aa: CASSLIGGLGYGYTF
cdr3_nt: TGTGCCAGCAGTTTAATTGGTGGGCTTGGCTATGGCTACACCTTC

d_call: -
v_call: TRBV12-5
j_call: TRBJ1-5
clone_size: -
cdr3_aa: CASALSGGNQPQHF
cdr3_nt: TGTGCTAGTGCCCTCTCCGGGGGCAATCAGCCCCAGCATTTT

d_call: -
v_call: TRBV5-5
j_call: TRBJ1-5
clone_size: once
cdr3_aa: CASSLEGGVSNQPQHF
cdr3_nt: TGTGCCAGCAGCCTGGAAGGTGGTGTTAGCAATCAGCCCCAGCATTTT

d_call: -
v_call: TRBV6-6
j_call: TRBJ2-7
clone_size: -
cdr3_aa: CASSHNARGRDF
cdr3_nt: TGTGCCAGCAGCCACAACGCTAGGGGCAGGGACTTC

d_call: -
v_call: TRBV7-9
j_call: TRBJ1-3
clone_size: few
cdr3_aa: CASSLQSSSGNTIYF
cdr3_nt: TGTGCCAGCAGCCTACAGTCCTCCTCTGGAAACACCATATATTTT

d_call: -
v_call: TRBV10-3
j_call: TRBJ2-7
clone_size: -
cdr3_aa: CAISESRGLSHYEQYF
cdr3_nt: TGTGCCATCAGTGAGTCGAGGGGACTTAGTCACTACGAGCAGTACTTC

d_call: -
v_call: TRBV18
j_call: TRBJ1-2
clone_size: -
cdr3_aa: CASRETGNYGYTF
cdr3_nt: TGTGCCAGCCGCGAGACAGGAAACTATGGCTACACCTTC

d_call: -
v_call: TRBV7-3
j_call: TRBJ1-3
clone_size: -
cdr3_aa: CASSSQYGNTIYF
cdr3_nt: TGTGCCAGCAGCTCCCAGTACGGAAACACCATATATTTT

d_call: TRBD1
v_call: TRBV27
j_call: TRBJ1-5
clone_size: -
cdr3_aa: CASRQGQTNQPQHF
cdr3_nt: TGTGCCAGCAGGCAGGGACAGACCAATCAGCCCCAGCATTTT

d_call: TRBD1
v_call: TRBV6-6
j_call: TRBJ2-7
clone_size: -
cdr3_aa: CASTGGQGPIYEQYF
cdr3_nt: TGTGCCAGCACCGGAGGACAGGGTCCAATCTACGAGCAGTACTTC

d_call: TRBD2
v_call: TRBV6-5
j_call: TRBJ2-7
clone_size: -
cdr3_aa: CASSYGTSGGGYEQYF
cdr3_nt: TGTGCCAGCAGTTACGGGACTAGCGGGGGGGGATACGAGCAGTACTTC

d_call: -
v_call: TRBV6-5
j_call: TRBJ1-2
clone_size: -
cdr3_aa: CASSYRQVYGYTF
cdr3_nt: TGTGCCAGCAGTTATAGACAGGTCTATGGCTACACCTTC

d_call: -
v_call: TRBV5-1
j_call: TRBJ2-3
clone_size: -
cdr3_aa: CASSLEDTQYF
cdr3_nt: TGCGCCAGCAGCTTGGAAGATACGCAGTATTTT

d_call: -
v_call: TRBV10-2
j_call: TRBJ1-2
clone_size: once
cdr3_aa: CASSDETVYGYTF
cdr3_nt: TGCGCCAGCAGTGATGAGACAGTCTATGGCTACACCTTC

d_call: -
v_call: TRBV6-5
j_call: TRBJ2-3
clone_size: -
cdr3_aa: CASSYSDGDTQYF
cdr3_nt: TGTGCCAGCAGTTACTCAGATGGAGATACGCAGTATTTT

d_call: -
v_call: TRBV2
j_call: TRBJ1-1
clone_size: -
cdr3_aa: CASRITRNTEAFF
cdr3_nt: TGTGCCAGCAGGATAACGAGGAACACTGAAGCTTTCTTT

d_call: -
v_call: TRBV10-1
j_call: TRBJ2-7
clone_size: -
cdr3_aa: CANLRGLSYEQYF
cdr3_nt: TGCGCCAACCTCAGGGGCCTATCCTACGAGCAGTACTTC

d_call: TRBD2
v_call: TRBV2
j_call: TRBJ2-5
clone_size: -
cdr3_aa: CASSVSLAGAQETQYF
cdr3_nt: TGTGCCAGCAGTGTTTCCCTAGCGGGGGCCCAAGAGACCCAGTACTTC

d_call: -
v_call: TRBV3-1/TRBV3-2
j_call: TRBJ1-1
clone_size: -
cdr3_aa: CASSQVGGTEAFF
cdr3_nt: TGTGCCAGCAGCCAAGTGGGGGGAACTGAAGCTTTCTTT

d_call: TRBD2
v_call: TRBV5-1
j_call: TRBJ2-1
clone_size: -
cdr3_aa: CASSSRLAGDNEQFF
cdr3_nt: TGCGCCAGCAGCTCCCGTCTAGCGGGGGACAATGAGCAGTTCTTC

d_call: -
v_call: TRBV5-1
j_call: TRBJ2-5
clone_size: once
cdr3_aa: CASSLSTSQYF
cdr3_nt: TGCGCCAGCAGCTTGTCGACTAGCCAGTACTTC

d_call: -
v_call: TRBV19
j_call: TRBJ1-4
clone_size: -
cdr3_aa: CASSTRGSEKLFF
cdr3_nt: TGTGCCAGTAGTACCCGGGGAAGCGAAAAACTGTTTTTT

d_call: -
v_call: TRBV19
j_call: TRBJ1-1
clone_size: -
cdr3_aa: CASGDNLNTEAFF
cdr3_nt: TGTGCCAGTGGGGACAACCTGAACACTGAAGCTTTCTTT